The TCR beta chain under discussion was sequenced for a study of cytomegalovirus exposure and HLA in healthy donors (dated by TCRdb to 2017 to 2019). In terms of the full investigation: An earlier analysis of roughly 610 of the donors reported about 280 Gb of sequence data and around 120 million unique TCR beta sequences obtained from about 200 million T cells. A later genetic analysis took genome-wide SNP genotypes for about 65% of the roughly 670 donors and used that subset as a discovery cohort. Among about 400 genotyped donors of the cohort, an average of approximately 240,000 unique TCR beta nucleotide sequences was sequenced per donor, of which about 18% were non-productive. Using immunosequencing, the study profiled T cell repertoires from around 680 subjects and related those repertoires to cytomegalovirus serostatus. Typing coverage varied by locus: roughly 620-640 donors for A, B, C, DRB1 and DQB1; 500 to 550 for DQA1; more than 600 for DPA1; under 490 for DPB1. Class I and class II HLA loci were covered by the typing at four-digit resolution. Every repertoire in the discovery cohort had been generated on one and the same sequencing platform. Along with the approximately 620-subject first cohort, a separate validation cohort of around 120 different subjects was used. Because of strong linkage in the cohort, 4 to 6 DR-DQ haplotypes were treated as single units for association and clustering. In the later analysis, no new phenotypic data were used to find candidate immune exposures; instead, reliance was placed on TCR beta sequences and their occurrence across donors. To predict cytomegalovirus infection status, the study brought together high-throughput TCR immunosequencing, statistical association of individual TCRs with disease status, and machine learning. An earlier analysis of 500 to 650 of the donors applied high-throughput TCR beta sequencing to assess whether each TCR beta V gene segment acted as functional or pseudogenic. Alongside the repertoire data, information on donor age, sex, ethnicity and CMV serostatus was compiled. An early release covering about 600 HLA-typed donors comprised 250 to 350 gigabases of sequencing data and tens of millions of unique TCR sequences. Of the 350 to 400 genotyped donors, about 80% fell in the genetic ancestry cluster associated with self-reported Caucasian donors. To study patterns of TCR occurrence, a later analysis re-analyzed previously published TCR beta repertoires from 650 to 750 donors and added high-resolution HLA genotyping. The study was designed to test whether signatures of past pathogen exposure could be identified by cataloging public T cell receptors.

What the study reported, not specific to this receptor: About 17 rarely observed V segments, including chromosome 9 orphons, were excluded from the earlier analysis of a few hundred of the donors because counts were too low. According to a later analysis, parvovirus B19, influenza, CMV and Epstein-Barr virus appeared linked to several top co-occurrence clusters. HLA typing was unavailable for some donors at each locus, so association tests used only the typed subset. An association between a missense DCLRE1C variant and V-gene and J-gene trimming of TCR beta chains was found in a later genetic analysis and replicated in an independent cohort. Linkage disequilibrium might explain the correlated functional status among segregating V segments, but an unknown experimental factor could not be excluded. The classifier was reported to diagnose cytomegalovirus status with high specificity and sensitivity in both the original and validation cohorts. An earlier analysis of approximately 530 of the donors showed that most TCR beta V segments appeared in productive rearrangements either about 90% or about 30% of the time, which broadly matched IMGT annotations. The sequencing pipeline was judged likely to have produced a cluster of highly shared sequence variants as a technical artifact. A further reported finding was that TCR beta sequences accurately predicted the HLA-A and HLA-B alleles for most subjects in the first cohort. In this cohort, only TCR beta chains were sequenced, and detectable features were limited by the absence of alpha or paired-chain data. According to the authors, the approach could potentially be generalized to other disease states and immunological phenotypes. Some IMGT-functional V segments, including TRBV6-2 and TRBV6-3, could not be told apart with the 87-base-pair reads, so those segments were excluded. Sequencing depth was assumed to be roughly uniform across donors in the presence/absence analyses, though that assumption may not hold. Across donors, most TCR sequences were observed very rarely, whereas some public TCRs were present in many individuals. When HLA alleles, especially DR and DQ, strongly co-occurred, TCR associations were difficult to assign to individual alleles. Specific HLA alleles were associated with 15,000 to 20,000 TCR beta sequences at a false discovery rate of 0.05 in a later analysis. Most CMV-associated TCR beta chains appeared to be HLA-restricted in a later analysis, and the HLA associations seemed to be driven largely by CMV exposure. In a later analysis, HLA-associated TCR beta chains were found to be more clonally expanded and to have lower generation probabilities than equally common non-associated chains. According to a later analysis, TCR association rates differed among HLA loci, with DRB1 alleles showing the most associated TCRs and HLA-C alleles showing the fewest. The study gave a list of roughly 150 TCR beta chains associated with cytomegalovirus. According to a later genetic analysis, donors in an Asian-associated ancestry cluster had fewer N-insertions in productive TCRs than the approximately 610-donor mean. For the cohort, immune exposure information was limited to CMV serostatus. Three of the identified cytomegalovirus-associated TCR beta chains were confirmed in vitro to be specific for cytomegalovirus antigens.

The CDR3 measures 15 amino acids from cysteine to phenylalanine. Only CDR3 DNA is held: 45 bases, read in frame from base 1. CDR1 and CDR2, per the germline V gene, are LGHNA and YSLEER. Trimming removed 0 bases from V and 1 base from J, leaving 9 bases between the germline ends. Library generation was performed with the immunoSEQ multiplex PCR assay. For the multiplex PCR, a mixture combining 60 forward primers for TCR Vbeta segments and 13 reverse primers for TCR Jbeta segments was used. A multiplex PCR assay on genomic DNA amplified the CDR3 region of rearranged TCR beta genes. On the Illumina HiSeq System, the amplified TCR beta libraries were sequenced as 87-base-pair reads. The study's own analysis went as follows. A later analysis counted tens of millions of unique TCR beta chains across the 640 or so repertoires, and 9 million to 14 million of these chains were shared by at least two donors. A nearest-neighbor algorithm error-corrected the raw reads and collapsed the reads into unique sequences, merging closely related sequences to remove PCR and sequencing errors. V, D and J gene segments were assigned by aligning CDR3 sequences to IMGT reference sequences. Each retained sequence needed at least a six-nucleotide match to both a V gene segment and a J gene segment. A rearrangement was called productive if the CDR3 had no stop codons and remained in frame with V and J, and every other rearrangement was called non-productive. CDR3 was defined by IMGT convention, running from the second conserved V-encoded cysteine to the conserved J-encoded phenylalanine. The earlier analysis of fewer than 750 of the donors excluded sequences that lacked an unambiguous match to a single V gene segment. An earlier analysis of a few hundred of the donors called V segments functional above 56.7% productive rearrangements and segregating when the between-donor standard deviation exceeded 5%. To diagnose cytomegalovirus status from the catalog of TCR beta chain sequences, a statistical classification framework was built. V and J gene assignment, in a later analysis, came from comparing TCR nucleotide sequences with IMGT/GENE-DB human TR gene sequences. A later analysis assigned CDR3 sequences and most-parsimonious VDJ recombination scenarios with the TCRdist pipeline. In a later analysis, every TCR beta chain was defined by the combination of its CDR3 amino acid sequence and its V-gene family, and reads without a unique V-gene family were dropped. In a later analysis, 450 to 600 highly shared, low-generation-probability nucleotide sequences were removed to address suspected cross-contamination and a sequencing artifact. In a later analysis, a clonal expansion index was calculated for each public chain from normalized within-repertoire ranks of inferred template counts. In a later analysis, generation probabilities were computed with a VDJ recombination model fitted to out-of-frame rearrangements, and the resulting probabilities were checked against IGoR. Hypergeometric tests were used in a later analysis to score TCR-TCR, TCR-HLA and TCR-CMV co-occurrence, with a repertoire-size bias correction applied to the TCR pairs. In a later analysis, false discovery rates were estimated by permuting HLA or CMV assignments 20 times. In a later analysis, co-occurring TCRs were grouped with DBSCAN, and TCRdist sequence similarity was added when clustering was performed within HLA-allele-positive subsets. Co-occurrence clustering excluded repertoires with fewer than 30,000 or more than 120,000 public chains, plus five with anomalous nucleotide sharing. Not all clones reach the TCRdb copy of this immuneACCESS table, which keeps in-frame sequences only. Checked studies attribute under half of the gap to unresolved V genes and leave the rest unexplained. For V, J and clone size, that table is used; D and trimming come from the DNA. In this sample the table shows 100,000 or so clones, just under 80% of which occur a single time. The ten largest clones take up roughly 1.2% of the sample.

In total, just over 650 healthy bone marrow donors made up the cohort. At the time of sampling, every cohort member was nominally healthy, though immune exposures that went unrecorded were likely present. The donor tested CMV seronegative and was one of the 352 seronegative cohort members. A peripheral blood sample was provided by each donor, and peripheral blood mononuclear cells were used for TCR beta sequencing. The Qiagen DNeasy Blood Extraction Kit was used to extract genomic DNA from the blood cell samples. About this clone: The antigen this receptor binds is unknown. Base-call qualities are not available, and no considerably larger clone is one nucleotide away.

The source of this sequence is a man younger than 40 in good health and CMV-seronegative. Sample: PBMCs. This chain is built from TRBV4-3 and TRBJ1-1; the D gene identity is not certain. For the CDR3, the sequence is CASSQDSFPNTEAFF. The sequence in DNA is TGCGCCAGCAGCCAAGATTCATTTCCGAACACTGAAGCTTTCTTT.